The T cell receptor (beta chain) described here comes from a study of blood T cell repertoires in COVID-19. On the study more broadly: The samples span acute and convalescent COVID-19 from the United States, Italy and Spain. In each case, the material was cDNA or gDNA derived from T cells, B-cell-depleted T cells, or PBMCs.

Authors' processing steps: For nucleated cells, counts were estimated from reference gene primer amplification. TCRdb's table, derived via immunoSEQ multiplex PCR, lists solely in-frame clones and lacks some. For V, J and clone size, that table is used; D and trimming come from the DNA. The data show 150,000 or so clones, approximately 90% seen once. The germline CDR1 and CDR2 sequences are LNHDA and SQIVND (reference sequence). V lost 0 bases to trimming and J lost 0 bases; unmatched junction nucleotides: 2. The CDR3 runs to 17 residues. This rearrangement joins TRBV19 to TRBJ2-6; 7 nucleotides agree with TRBD2. The source of this sequence is a human donor in a cohort sampled during active COVID-19. Sequenced input: peripheral blood. The chain's CDR3 is CASSIDSGGSGANVLTF. As DNA, the CDR3 is TGTGCCAGTAGTATAGATTCGGGGGGCTCTGGGGCCAACGTCCTGACTTTC.